The 32 T cell receptor beta chains presented below share a single source sample, sequenced in a study of identical twins. From the 5' RACE reads, TCRdb called clonotypes with MiXCR, one entry per CDR3 protein. The sample contains some 250,000 distinct CDR3 sequences, about 6.7% of which appear only once. This sample was also put to use in a study of T cells expressing NK-cell markers.

Source material: CD8+ T cells sorted from blood. The receptors were sampled from a young woman in good health.

This clonotype was seen a handful of times. The gene calls are TRBV29-1 and TRBJ2-1; no reliable D call. The germline CDR1 and CDR2 sequences are SQVTM and ANQGSEA. This CDR3 comprises 12 residues. The V and J ends lost 5 bases and 0 bases respectively, with 5 bases between them. The CDR3 region is CSVLSSYNEQFF. CDR3 nucleotide sequence: TGCAGCGTTCTGAGCTCCTACAATGAGCAGTTCTTC.

The CDR3 reads CASSQNRGSIYNEQFF. The CDR3 DNA is TGCGCCAGCAGCCAAAATAGGGGTAGCATTTACAATGAGCAGTTCTTC. The chain joins TRBV4-3 to TRBJ2-1; D may be TRBD1 (5 bases). The V end lost 2 bases, the J end lost 4 bases, and 15 bases lay between the germline ends. This CDR3 contains 16 residues. Germline V gives CDR1 LGHNA, CDR2 YSLEER.

The sample holds many counts of this clonotype. This chain connects TRBV15 to TRBJ2-1; tentatively, D is TRBD2 (5 bases). V was cut by 1 base and J by 5 bases, with 21 bases left in between. CDR1 and CDR2 (germline): LNHNV, YYDKDF (reference sequence). This CDR3 spans 18 amino acids. The DNA for the CDR3 is TGTGCCACCAGCAGAGTTTTTGAGGGCCGGACTTTCGACAATGAGCAGTTCTTC. Its protein is CATSRVFEGRTFDNEQFF.

This clonotype appeared many times. The chain employs TRBV3-1 and TRBJ2-1, with TRBD2 matching 7 bases. This CDR3 has 15 amino acids. J lost 5 bases, V lost 1 base, and 5 bases had no gene match. Germline V lookup: CDR1 LGHDT, CDR2 YNNKEL (reference sequence). The CDR3 DNA reads TGTGCCAGCAGCCAAGGACTAGCTGCCCACAATGAGCAGTTCTTC. Translated, it gives CASSQGLAAHNEQFF.

The sample holds many counts of this clonotype. This sequence joins TRBV29-1 and TRBJ1-4; no clear D gene. Germline CDR1 and CDR2: SQVTM and ANQGSEA. V lost 4 bases and J 10 bases, leaving 16 bases between the germline ends. CDR3 length: 13 amino acids. CDR3 coding DNA: TGCAGCGTTGCTGGCCAAAGGTTTGGAAAACTGTTTTTT. Translating gives CSVAGQRFGKLFF.

This clonotype has just a few counts. The chain carries TRBV27 and TRBJ2-2; D is unclear. The V gene's germline CDR1 is MNHEY and CDR2 SMNVEV (reference sequence). The CDR3 spans 14 residues. The V end was cut by 3 bases, the J end by 1 base, with 6 bases between. The CDR3: CASSFLENTGELFF. Written as DNA, the CDR3 is TGTGCCAGCAGTTTCTTGGAGAACACCGGGGAGCTGTTTTTT.

This clonotype was recorded at least ten times. V is TRBV5-6 and J is TRBJ2-7; D perhaps matches TRBD2 (5 bases). This CDR3 region has 13 residues. The V gene lost 9 bases and the J gene lost 5 bases, with 18 bases spanning the gap. Germline V gene sequence: CDR1 SGHDT, CDR2 YYEEEE. DNA of the CDR3: TGTGCCACAACCTTCCTAGGAGGAGACGAGCAGTACTTC. Its translation: CATTFLGGDEQYF.

This clonotype was picked up a small number of times. The J gene is TRBJ2-3, the V gene TRBV15, with D maybe TRBD2 (5 bases). The CDR3 covers 18 residues. Germline loops: CDR1 LNHNV, CDR2 YYDKDF (reference sequence). V was clipped by 1 base and J by 3 bases, with 20 bases between them. The CDR3 DNA follows: TGTGCCACCAGCAGAGTCTACGTGTTGTGGCTAGCTACAGATACGCAGTATTTT. Protein sequence: CATSRVYVLWLATDTQYF.

The chain couples TRBV12-5 to TRBJ1-1; unclear D gene. From germline, CDR1 is LGHNT and CDR2 FRNRAP. Deletions cut 6 bases from V and 0 bases from J, with 8 bases between. CDR3 length: 13 residues. The chain's CDR3 is CASGTALNTEAFF. The CDR3 nucleotides are TGTGCTAGTGGGACGGCCCTGAACACTGAAGCTTTCTTT.

This clonotype was counted a few times. The rearrangement links TRBV29-1 to TRBJ2-7, with 8 bases identical to TRBD1. CDR3 length: 12 residues. Germline trimming cut 5 bases from V and 3 bases from J; bases unmatched to any gene: 3. The germline V gene encodes CDR1 SQVTM and CDR2 ANQGSEA. CDR3 sequence (DNA): TGCAGCGTTCGAGGACAGGGCTACGAGCAGTACTTC. Its protein product is CSVRGQGYEQYF.

This clonotype has only a few counts. V is TRBV7-8 and J is TRBJ2-3, with 8 bases matching TRBD2. Losses at the gene ends were 5 bases for V and 3 bases for J; bases not matched to a gene: 7. This CDR3 is 15 amino acids long. Germline V gives CDR1 SGHVS, CDR2 FQNEAQ. CDR3 DNA sequence: TGTGCCAGCAGCCACACTAGCGGAGAGACAGATACGCAGTATTTT. Encoded protein: CASSHTSGETDTQYF.

The chain links TRBV7-6 to TRBJ2-5, with a weak D call TRBD1 (6 bases). The germline CDR1 and CDR2 sequences are SGHVS and FNYEAQ. This CDR3 contains 17 residues. The germline V and J ends were trimmed by 0 bases and 3 bases, with 17 bases remaining between them. CDR3 sequence: CASSLATLTGIKETQYF. CDR3 in DNA: TGTGCCAGCAGCTTAGCGACTCTCACAGGGATCAAAGAGACCCAGTACTTC.

This clonotype was seen a handful of times. This rearrangement joins TRBV12-3 or TRBV12-4 to TRBJ1-4; D gene unclear. The CDR3 sequence is 12 residues long. Trimming removed 2 bases at V and 7 bases at J, with 5 bases between. The chain's CDR3 is CASSLNIEKLFF. CDR3 in DNA: TGTGCCAGCAGTTTAAATATTGAAAAACTGTTTTTT.

This clonotype was recorded a few times. The V call is TRBV5-1, the J call TRBJ2-4; TRBD1 might be the D (6 bases). The CDR3 is made up of 15 amino acids. Deletions cut 4 bases from V and 0 bases from J, with 11 bases between. The germline gives CDR1 SGHRS, CDR2 YFSETQ. CDR3 residues: CASSLRTAAKNIQYF. CDR3 DNA sequence: TGCGCCAGCAGCCTGCGGACAGCAGCCAAAAACATTCAGTACTTC.

The chain carries TRBV29-1 and TRBJ1-1; 7 nucleotides agree with TRBD1. The J segment lost 0 bases and the V segment lost 7 bases, leaving 5 bases of the junction unmatched. CDR1 is SQVTM and CDR2 is ANQGSEA in the germline V gene. The CDR3 length is 13 residues. CDR3 DNA sequence: TGCAGCGCTAGGACAGGAATGAACACTGAAGCTTTCTTT. Translated, it gives CSARTGMNTEAFF.

This clonotype was counted many times. The gene calls are TRBV6-1 and TRBJ2-7; 8 bases agree with TRBD2. The germline gives CDR1 MNHNS, CDR2 SASEGT. This CDR3 contains 14 residues. With 6 bases clipped from V and 3 bases from J, the junction kept 7 bases outside the gene matches. The CDR3 bases are TGTGCCAGCAGCCTAGTAGCGGGAAGCTACGAGCAGTACTTC. It is translated as CASSLVAGSYEQYF.

This clonotype has at least ten counts. The CDR3, as DNA: TGTGCCAGCAGCTCATCGTGGGAGAAGTGGAATGAGCAGTTCTTC. Translation gives CASSSSWEKWNEQFF. This chain joins TRBV7-6 and TRBJ2-1; perhaps TRBD2 as D (5 bases). The ends were cut back, 4 bases at V and 7 bases at J, with 17 bases in the middle. CDR1 SGHVS and CDR2 FNYEAQ come from the germline V gene. This CDR3 spans 15 amino acids.

This clonotype was observed many times. V and J are TRBV12-3 or TRBV12-4 and TRBJ2-5; D remains unclear. Trimming removed 5 bases from V and 2 bases from J, with 18 bases in between. The CDR3 totals 16 residues. Here the CDR3 DNA reads TGTGCCAGCAGTCCGTGGGGATTAGCTGTACAAGAGACCCAGTACTTC. It is translated as CASSPWGLAVQETQYF.

This clonotype was detected a few times. This chain connects TRBV6-1 to TRBJ2-2, with TRBD2 matching 7 bases. The germline gives CDR1 MNHNS, CDR2 SASEGT. The CDR3 runs 14 residues. The V gene end was trimmed by 6 bases and the J gene end by 4 bases; junction bases not matched to a gene: 5. The CDR3 region is CASSPPGGTGELFF. CDR3 DNA: TGTGCCAGCAGCCCACCGGGGGGCACCGGGGAGCTGTTTTTT.

This clonotype is labeled medium-sized. The chain uses TRBV27 and TRBJ1-1; D uncertain. Germline-derived CDR1 and CDR2 are MNHEY and SMNVEV (reference sequence). This CDR3 contains 12 residues. Trimming stripped 6 bases from V and 8 bases from J, with 13 bases between. DNA for the CDR3: TGTGCCAGCAGCTTTGCGGGAACGGAAGCTTTCTTT. It codes for CASSFAGTEAFF.

Ten or more counts support this clonotype. The J gene is TRBJ2-2, the V gene TRBV12-3 or TRBV12-4, with D uncertain. V lost 8 bases and J 6 bases, leaving 4 bases between the germline ends. The CDR3 contains 10 residues. The CDR3 coding sequence is TGTGCCAGCGGTCCCGGGGAGCTGTTTTTT. This codes for CASGPGELFF.

This clonotype has a count of ten or more. CDR3 DNA sequence: TGCAGCGTTCGGTGGGACACTGCCTACGAGCAGTACTTC. Translated, it gives CSVRWDTAYEQYF. This sequence joins TRBV29-1 and TRBJ2-7; TRBD1 might be the D (6 bases). The CDR3 totals 13 residues. The germline CDR1 and CDR2 sequences are SQVTM and ANQGSEA. V shed 5 bases and J shed 2 bases, with 13 bases lying between them.

This clonotype came up many times. The rearrangement joins TRBV5-1 to TRBJ2-7; the D gene is possibly TRBD2 (5 bases). This CDR3 is built from 14 residues. V lost 5 bases to trimming and J lost 2 bases, with 14 bases between them. The germline CDR1 and CDR2 sequences are SGHRS and YFSETQ. Here the CDR3 reads CASSWAAGPYEQYF. CDR3 coding DNA: TGCGCCAGCAGTTGGGCCGCGGGTCCCTACGAGCAGTACTTC.

This clonotype was counted many times. The rearrangement links TRBV12-3 or TRBV12-4 to TRBJ2-5, with TRBD2 matching over 10 bases. With 7 bases clipped from V and 2 bases from J, the junction kept 7 bases outside the gene matches. This CDR3 is 15 amino acids long. CDR3 DNA sequence: TGTGCCAGCACCCCGACTAGCGGGCCTCAAGAGACCCAGTACTTC. Its translation is CASTPTSGPQETQYF.

The V call is TRBV18, the J call TRBJ1-1; possible D gene TRBD1, 6 bases. The ends were cut back, 6 bases at V and 7 bases at J, with 12 bases in the middle. Germline loops: CDR1 KGHSH, CDR2 LQKENI. CDR3 size: 12 residues. CDR3 residues: CASSTGSGEAFF. CDR3 nucleotides: TGTGCCAGCTCTACAGGGTCAGGTGAAGCTTTCTTT. Supplemented by reference TRBV18 and TRBJ1-1, the full variable domain reads NAGVMQNPRHLVRRRGQEARLRCSPMKGHSHVYWYRQLPEEGLKFMVYLQKENIIDESGMPKERFSAEFPKEGPSILRIQQVVRGDSAAYFCASSTGSGEAFFGQGTRLTVV.

In this sample, this clonotype turned up many times. The chain is built from TRBV20-1 and TRBJ2-6, with 7 positions matching TRBD1. Germline assignment: CDR1 DFQATT and CDR2 SNEGSKA (reference sequence). With 3 bases clipped from V and 4 bases from J, the junction kept 3 bases outside the gene matches. CDR3 size: 14 residues. The DNA for the CDR3 is TGCAGTGCTAGTGACAGGGCCGGGGCCAACGTCCTGACTTTC. It codes for CSASDRAGANVLTF.

This clonotype was recorded a few times. The chain carries TRBV15 and TRBJ2-5, with D tentatively TRBD1 or TRBD2 (5 bases each). This CDR3 spans 12 amino acids. Germline V gives CDR1 LNHNV, CDR2 YYDKDF (reference sequence). V was shortened by 6 bases and J by 2 bases, with 7 bases between the two germline ends. CDR3 coding DNA: TGTGCCACCAGGGGACGTCAAGAGACCCAGTACTTC. Translation gives CATRGRQETQYF.

This clonotype occurred a few times. The J gene is TRBJ2-6, the V gene TRBV12-3 or TRBV12-4; D assignment may be TRBD1 or TRBD2 (6 bases each). The CDR3 covers 18 residues. V lost 2 bases and J 0 bases, leaving 14 bases between the germline ends. CDR3 protein: CASSLRGDGNSGANVLTF. The CDR3 nucleotides read TGTGCCAGCAGTTTAAGGGGGGACGGGAACTCTGGGGCCAACGTCCTGACTTTC.

A few counts support this clonotype. The chain links TRBV19 to TRBJ1-2, with 8 bases fitting TRBD1. The CDR3 totals 13 residues. Looked up from germline, CDR1 is LNHDA and CDR2 is SQIVND (reference sequence). V dropped 6 bases and J dropped 6; count of bases not matched to a gene: 6. The CDR3 DNA sequence: TGTGCCAGTAGATGGGACAGGACGGATGGCTACACCTTC. This gives the protein CASRWDRTDGYTF.

This clonotype has more than one count but fewer than ten. J is TRBJ2-2 and V is TRBV4-3; D gene uncertain. Between the trimmed V and J ends, which lost 0 bases and 1 base, there was a span of 6 bases. CDR1 and CDR2 (germline): LGHNA, YSLEER. This CDR3 has 15 residues. The CDR3 protein is CASSQEYRNTGELFF. The CDR3 nucleotides are TGCGCCAGCAGCCAAGAGTACAGGAACACCGGGGAGCTGTTTTTT.

In this sample, this clonotype turned up a few times. The chain is built from TRBV6-2 or TRBV6-3 and TRBJ2-7, with D uncertain. V dropped 6 bases and J dropped 0 bases, with 15 bases sitting between them. CDR3 length: 15 residues. The germline CDR1 and CDR2 sequences are MNHEY and SVGEGT. The CDR3 loop reads CASSLPKGHSYEQYF. The CDR3 nucleotides are TGTGCCAGCAGCCTCCCCAAGGGCCACTCCTACGAGCAGTACTTC.

Worth noting for this clonotype: A much larger clone sits a single nucleotide away, making a read error possible. The gene calls are TRBV12-3 or TRBV12-4 and TRBJ2-3; perhaps TRBD1 as D (5 bases). CDR3 length: 15 amino acids. V lost 6 bases and J 1 base, leaving 14 bases between the germline ends. The DNA for the CDR3 is TGTGCCAGCAGACTGACAGATCTCGGCACAGATACGCAGTATTTT. This sequence encodes CASRLTDLGTDTQYF.